A single sample is the source of the 18 T cell receptor beta chains below, sequenced in a study of shared clonotypes between healthy human individuals (dated by TCRdb to 2019 to 2021). The library was prepared using the immunoSEQ multiplex PCR assay. Drawn from immuneACCESS, this table holds only the in-frame rearrangements with V and J called that TCRdb kept. Clones are partly lost; checked studies trace under half to an unresolved V gene and leave the rest unexplained. In this sample the table shows some 1 million clones, approximately 72% of which occur a single time. Roughly 1.4% of the sample belongs to the ten largest clones. The sequencing sample was made of memory CD4+ T cells sorted from blood. This specimen's cell subset or site label, per the study, means: CD45RA-negative fraction. All receptors come from a young man in good health.

This clone was counted only a few times. The same CDR3 can be traced to other DNA sequences in this sample. The chain recombines TRBV7-9 with TRBJ2-7; 9 nucleotides line up with TRBD1. Germline V gives CDR1 SEHNR, CDR2 FQNEAQ (reference sequence). CDR3 length equals 15 residues. With 5 bases clipped from V and 2 bases from J, the junction kept 7 bases outside the gene matches. CDR3 region: CASSQWGQGTYEQYF. The CDR3 DNA is TGTGCCAGCAGCCAGTGGGGACAGGGAACCTACGAGCAGTACTTC.

The chain has TRBV2 and TRBJ1-2; tentatively, D is TRBD1 (5 bases). The CDR3 loop spans 14 amino acids. V lost 2 bases to trimming and J lost 7 bases, with 14 bases between them. Germline CDR1 reads SNHLY; CDR2 reads FYNNEI. The CDR3 nucleotides read TGTGCCAGCAGTGAAAGGGGCAGGGATCGTGGCTACACCTTC. This sequence encodes CASSERGRDRGYTF.

This clone has more than one count but fewer than ten. V gene TRBV5-1 combines with J gene TRBJ2-7; D tentatively fits TRBD1 or TRBD2 (5 bases each). V gave up 3 bases and J gave up 0 bases, with 10 bases separating them. CDR1 SGHRS and CDR2 YFSETQ come from the germline V gene. The CDR3 is 14 residues long. In nucleotides, the CDR3 is TGCGCCAGCAGCTCCCTCGGGACCTCCTACGAGCAGTACTTC. Translation gives CASSSLGTSYEQYF.

The chain employs TRBV4-2 and TRBJ1-2; D is unclear. The CDR3 is made up of 14 amino acids. CDR1 LGHNA and CDR2 YNFKEQ come from the germline V gene. The V end lost 0 bases, the J end lost 4 bases, and 9 bases lay between the germline ends. The CDR3 DNA reads as TGTGCCAGCAGCCAAGAGGACGCGGGCTATGGCTACACCTTC. Translated, it gives CASSQEDAGYGYTF.

The chain couples TRBV18 to TRBJ2-7; TRBD2 agrees at 9 bases. With 8 bases clipped from V and 0 bases from J, the junction kept 11 bases outside the gene matches. Germline V CDR1 and CDR2: KGHSH, LQKENI. CDR3 length: 16 residues. The chain's CDR3 is CASGKIGSGSSYEQYF. For the CDR3, the DNA is TGTGCCAGCGGAAAAATAGGTAGCGGGAGCTCCTACGAGCAGTACTTC. Together with reference TRBV18 and TRBJ2-7, the CDR3 gives the full variable domain: NAGVMQNPRHLVRRRGQEARLRCSPMKGHSHVYWYRQLPEEGLKFMVYLQKENIIDESGMPKERFSAEFPKEGPSILRIQQVVRGDSAAYFCASGKIGSGSSYEQYFGPGTRLTVT.

The chain recombines TRBV5-1 with TRBJ2-3; unclear D gene. Trimming pared 4 bases from V and 5 bases from J, leaving 17 bases between. The CDR3 contains 15 residues. CDR1 is SGHRS and CDR2 is YFSETQ in the germline V gene. Here the CDR3 reads CASSEPGFPRDTQYF. CDR3 sequence (DNA): TGCGCCAGCAGCGAACCGGGCTTCCCACGAGATACGCAGTATTTT.

V is TRBV7-9 and J is TRBJ2-7; D remains ambiguous. Germline V gene data show CDR1 as SEHNR and CDR2 as FQNEAQ (reference sequence). Deletions cut 1 base from V and 7 bases from J, with 11 bases between. This CDR3 has 13 residues. CDR3 sequence: CASSLEGSSEQYF. CDR3 nucleotide sequence: TGTGCCAGCAGCTTAGAAGGGTCTTCGGAGCAGTACTTC.

A note on this clone: The sample holds other DNA sequences that translate to the same CDR3. This chain uses TRBV7-9 with TRBJ1-6; maybe TRBD1 (5 bases). V lost 8 bases and J 5 bases, leaving 7 bases between the germline ends. This CDR3 region has 12 residues. Germline lookup yields CDR1 SEHNR and CDR2 FQNEAQ (reference sequence). As DNA, the CDR3 is TGTGCCAGCTCCAGGGATAATTCACCCCTCCACTTT. It specifies CASSRDNSPLHF.

The count of this clone is one. Relative to the germline gene, one junction end is altered; a read error may explain this. The sample holds other DNA sequences that translate to the same CDR3. The rearrangement uses TRBV7-2 and TRBJ2-3; 9 bases fit TRBD2. The CDR3 is 14 amino acids. CDR1 is SGHTA and CDR2 is FQGNSA in the germline V gene. CDR3 sequence reads: CASSLAGSTDTQYF. In DNA, the CDR3 is TGTGCCAGCAGCCTAGCGGGAAGCACAGATACGCAGTATTTT.

This chain joins TRBV5-1 and TRBJ2-5; 10 bases match TRBD2. The V gene's germline CDR1 is SGHRS and CDR2 YFSETQ. With 0 bases clipped from V and 4 bases from J, the junction kept 9 bases outside the gene matches. CDR3 size: 17 residues. DNA of the CDR3: TGCGCCAGCAGCTTGGTTCTAGCGGGAGACAGTCGAGAGACCCAGTACTTC. Protein sequence: CASSLVLAGDSRETQYF.

The chain carries TRBV28 and TRBJ2-5, with a weak D call TRBD1 (6 bases). The J call may be in error: the DNA end matches TRBJ2-7 better. The germline gives CDR1 MDHEN, CDR2 SYDVKM. The CDR3 contains 13 residues. The CDR3 DNA follows: TGTGCCAGCAGCACCGGGACAACCTACGAGCAGTACTTC. Protein: CASSTGTTYEQYF.

The chain carries TRBV15 and TRBJ1-6; D remains unclear. This CDR3 is 13 amino acids long. In germline, CDR1 is LNHNV, CDR2 YYDKDF (reference sequence). Trimming removed 10 bases at V and 7 bases at J, with 14 bases between. The CDR3 sequence is CASSGSPNSPLHF. CDR3 DNA: TGTGCCAGTAGCGGGTCTCCCAATTCACCCCTCCACTTT.

The chain uses TRBV5-1 and TRBJ1-2; perhaps TRBD1 as D (5 bases). There are 14 residues in the CDR3. Per germline, CDR1 SGHRS and CDR2 YFSETQ. V gave up 4 bases and J gave up 8 bases, with 18 bases separating them. The CDR3 bases are TGCGCCAGCAGCCCAGGAGGGGCTGTCGGAGGCTACACCTTC. This translates into CASSPGGAVGGYTF.

The rearrangement joins TRBV10-3 to TRBJ2-3; TRBD2 is a possible D gene (6 bases). Germline CDR1 ENHRY, CDR2 SYGVKD. The CDR3 is 15 residues long. V gave up 6 bases and J gave up 3 bases, with 16 bases separating them. The CDR3 sequence: CAISLSGGETDTQYF. Here the CDR3 DNA reads TGTGCCATCAGCCTCTCGGGCGGGGAGACAGATACGCAGTATTTT.

This clone was seen just once. The rearrangement links TRBV6-1 to TRBJ1-6, with 8 positions matching TRBD1. This CDR3 region has 15 residues. Trimming at V came to 11 bases and at J to 3 bases, leaving 9 bases not matched to a gene. Per germline, CDR1 MNHNS and CDR2 SASEGT. The CDR3 spells CAGRTGSLYNSPLHF. The DNA for the CDR3 is TGTGCCGGTCGGACAGGGTCCCTCTATAATTCACCCCTCCACTTT.

This clone has just one count. The CDR3 region is CASSLSQAVGTDTQYF. The CDR3 DNA follows: TGTGCCAGCAGCTTATCCCAGGCGGTCGGCACAGATACGCAGTATTTT. The chain couples TRBV7-2 to TRBJ2-3; D remains unclear. With 2 bases removed from V and 1 base from J, the gap between germline ends came to 13 bases. CDR3 size: 16 residues. CDR1 and CDR2 from the germline V gene are SGHTA and FQGNSA.

Remarks on this clone: A single base separates this from a much larger clone, so it may be a read error. The V gene is TRBV6-6, the J gene TRBJ1-1; unclear D gene. The CDR3 sequence is 11 residues long. Between the trimmed V and J ends, which lost 6 bases and 1 base, there was a span of 3 bases. The germline CDR1 and CDR2 sequences are MNHNY and SVGAGI (reference sequence). CDR3: CASRTNTEAFF. Written as DNA, the CDR3 is TGTGCCAGCAGGACGAACACTGAAGCTTTCTTT.

The chain couples TRBV30 to TRBJ1-3, with D possibly being TRBD1 (5 bases). The CDR3 totals 14 residues. Trimming stripped 0 bases from V and 4 bases from J, with 10 bases between. CDR1 and CDR2 (germline): GTSNPN, SVGIG (reference sequence). This chain's CDR3 is CAWSVAGLGNTIYF. CDR3 in DNA: TGTGCCTGGAGTGTGGCGGGGCTCGGAAACACCATATATTTT.